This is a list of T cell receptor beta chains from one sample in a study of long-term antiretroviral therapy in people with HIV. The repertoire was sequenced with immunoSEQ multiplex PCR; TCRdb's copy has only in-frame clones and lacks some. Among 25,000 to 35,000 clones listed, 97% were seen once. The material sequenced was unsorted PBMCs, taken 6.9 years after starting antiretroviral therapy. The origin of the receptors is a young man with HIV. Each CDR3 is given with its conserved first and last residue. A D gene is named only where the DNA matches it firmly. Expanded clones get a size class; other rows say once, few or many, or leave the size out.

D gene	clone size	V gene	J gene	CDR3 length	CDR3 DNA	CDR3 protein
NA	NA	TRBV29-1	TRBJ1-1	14	TGCAGCGTTGAAATGAGGGGGGCGGGCACTGAAGCTTTCTTT	CSVEMRGAGTEAFF
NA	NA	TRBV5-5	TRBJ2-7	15	TGTGCCAGCAGCCCCCCGGTGGCGATCCCCGGCGAGCAGTACTTC	CASSPPVAIPGEQYF
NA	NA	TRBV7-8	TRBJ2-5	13	TGTGCCACCACTCGTGGGAGGGGGGAGACCCAGTACTTC	CATTRGRGETQYF
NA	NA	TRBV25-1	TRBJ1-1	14	TGTGCCAGCAGTTTGGCCGTGGGGAACACTGAAGCTTTCTTT	CASSLAVGNTEAFF
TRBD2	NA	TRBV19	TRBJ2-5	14	TGTGCCACCAAGGGCCTAGCGGGGGAAGAGACCCAGTACTTC	CATKGLAGEETQYF
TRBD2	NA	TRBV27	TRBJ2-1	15	TGTGCCAGCAGTTCGGCGGGACTAGGCTTAAATGAGCAGTTCTTC	CASSSAGLGLNEQFF
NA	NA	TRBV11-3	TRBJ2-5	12	TGTGCCAGCTCTCCGCCCGGGGGGACCCAGTACTTC	CASSPPGGTQYF
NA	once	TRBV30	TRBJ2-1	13	TGTGCCTGGCTTCCCTGGGGGTACAATGAGCAGTTCTTC	CAWLPWGYNEQFF
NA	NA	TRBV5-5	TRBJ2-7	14	TGTGCCAGCAGCTTCGGTTGGCGGGTCTACGAGCAGTACTTC	CASSFGWRVYEQYF
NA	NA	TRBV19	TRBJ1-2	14	TGTGCCAGTAGTCGGGTGGACAACGAAAACTTCTACACCTTC	CASSRVDNENFYTF
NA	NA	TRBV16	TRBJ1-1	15	TGTGCCGGGAGGCCCGGGAGCGGAGTGAACACTGAAGCTTTCTTT	CAGRPGSGVNTEAFF
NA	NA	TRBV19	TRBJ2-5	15	TGTGCCAGTAGTATCGGAGGGGTTGGGCGGGAGACCCAGTACTTC	CASSIGGVGRETQYF
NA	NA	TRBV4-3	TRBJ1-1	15	TGCGCCAGCAGCCAAGATACCCATGGGAGCACTGAAGCTTTCTTT	CASSQDTHGSTEAFF
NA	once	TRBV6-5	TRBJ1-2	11	TGTGCCAGCAGTTCAGGGAGAGGCTACACCTTC	CASSSGRGYTF
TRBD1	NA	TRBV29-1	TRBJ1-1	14	TGCAGCGCGGGGCAGGGGGGGGACTACACTGAAGCTTTCTTT	CSAGQGGDYTEAFF
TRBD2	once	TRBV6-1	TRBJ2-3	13	TGTGCCAGCAGTGGGGAGGGTTTAGATACGCAGTATTTT	CASSGEGLDTQYF
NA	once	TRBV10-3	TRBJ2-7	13	TGTGCCATCAGTGAGTCGATGGGGGGCGAGCAGTACTTC	CAISESMGGEQYF
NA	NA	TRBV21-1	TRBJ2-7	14	TGTGCCAGCAGCAACTCCGGGACAGCCTACGAGCAGTACTTC	CASSNSGTAYEQYF
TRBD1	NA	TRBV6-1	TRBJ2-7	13	TGTGCCAGCAGTGAGACGACAGGGGTGAAGCAGTACTTC	CASSETTGVKQYF
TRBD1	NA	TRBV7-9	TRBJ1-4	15	TGTGCCAGCAGTCTTCAACGGGGACAGCGTGAAAAACTGTTTTTT	CASSLQRGQREKLFF
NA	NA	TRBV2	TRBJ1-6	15	TGTGCCAGCAGGGATCGGGGTTACCTTAATTCACCCCTCCACTTT	CASRDRGYLNSPLHF
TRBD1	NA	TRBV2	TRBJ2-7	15	TGTGCCAGCAGTGAAGGTCCGGACAGGGCCTACGAGCAGTACTTC	CASSEGPDRAYEQYF
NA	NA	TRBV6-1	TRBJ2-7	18	TGTGCCAGCAGTGTCCCTGGGGGACCCTGGGTTAGCTCCTACGAGCAGTACTTC	CASSVPGGPWVSSYEQYF
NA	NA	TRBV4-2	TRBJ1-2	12	TGTGCCAGCAGCCTAGACAGCGGAGGCTACACCTTC	CASSLDSGGYTF
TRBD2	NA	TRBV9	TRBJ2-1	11	TGTGCCAGCGGGGACTATGAGGAGCAGTTCTTC	CASGDYEEQFF
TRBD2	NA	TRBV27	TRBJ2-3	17	TGTGCCACTACCCCCAGCGGGGGGGCCTGGGGGACAGATACGCAGTATTTT	CATTPSGGAWGTDTQYF
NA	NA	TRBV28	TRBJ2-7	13	TGTGCCAGCATGCTGAGGGGTTCCTACGAGCAGTACTTC	CASMLRGSYEQYF
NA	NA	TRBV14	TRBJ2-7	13	TGTGCCAGCAGCCAAGATCTGGGAGGCGAGCAGTACTTC	CASSQDLGGEQYF
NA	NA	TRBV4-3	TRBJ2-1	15	TGCGCCAGCAGCCATGGAGAAGCGGTCTACAATGAGCAGTTCTTC	CASSHGEAVYNEQFF
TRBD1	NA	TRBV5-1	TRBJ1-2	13	TGCGCCAGCAGACCGGACAGGGATGATGGCTACACCTTC	CASRPDRDDGYTF
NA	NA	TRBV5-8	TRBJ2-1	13	TGTGCCAGCGGGGCCGACCGCTACAATGAGCAGTTCTTC	CASGADRYNEQFF
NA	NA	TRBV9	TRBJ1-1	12	TGTGCCAGCAGCCCAGGGAACACTGAAGCTTTCTTT	CASSPGNTEAFF
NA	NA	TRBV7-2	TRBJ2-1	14	TGTGCCAGCTTAGGTGGACTACGTTACAATGAGCAGTTCTTC	CASLGGLRYNEQFF
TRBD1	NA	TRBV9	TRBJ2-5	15	TGTGCCAGCAGCCCCCGACAGGGGGGCTGGGAGACCCAGTACTTC	CASSPRQGGWETQYF
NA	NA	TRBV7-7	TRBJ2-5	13	TGTGCTAGCAGCTTAGGTGCCCGGGGGACCCAGTACTTC	CASSLGARGTQYF